This is a list of T cell receptor beta chains from one sample in a study of blood T cell repertoires in COVID-19. Sequencing was performed with immunoSEQ multiplex PCR; in TCRdb, only in-frame clones are kept and a portion is missing. The sample contains over 150,000 clones, around 85% of which appear only once. The specimen was PBMCs or T cells enriched from blood (not recorded which). These TCRs come from a man aged 40-50 years who had recovered from COVID-19. The CDR3 runs from the conserved cysteine through the conserved F or W. Fields, in order: V gene, clone size, J gene, D gene, CDR3 protein, CDR3 DNA. D genes are given only for firm matches. Only some rows state a clone size, as once, few, many or a class for expanded clones.

TRBV2	.	TRBJ2-5	.	CASSEGSLSLQETQYF	TGTGCCAGCAGTGAAGGCTCCCTATCCCTCCAAGAGACCCAGTACTTC
TRBV9	.	TRBJ1-2	TRBD1	CASSVAGDRVYGYTF	TGTGCCAGCAGCGTAGCTGGGGACAGGGTGTATGGCTACACCTTC
TRBV12-3/TRBV12-4	.	TRBJ2-7	.	CASSQSSYEQYF	TGTGCCAGCAGCCAGTCTTCCTACGAGCAGTACTTC
TRBV5-1	.	TRBJ2-3	.	CASSFSGVPTDTQYF	TGCGCCAGCAGCTTTTCGGGAGTTCCCACAGATACGCAGTATTTT
TRBV19	once	TRBJ1-2	.	CASSKGDYGYTF	TGTGCCAGTAGTAAGGGAGATTATGGCTACACCTTC
TRBV19	.	TRBJ2-1	TRBD1	CASSVPGTGQREQFF	TGTGCCAGTAGTGTACCCGGGACAGGCCAACGCGAGCAGTTCTTC
TRBV11-2	.	TRBJ1-2	.	CASSESLSVGYTF	TGTGCCAGCAGCGAATCCCTGTCGGTTGGCTACACCTTC
TRBV9	.	TRBJ2-1	.	CASSVGTLGRNEQFF	TGTGCCAGCAGCGTAGGAACCCTCGGTCGGAATGAGCAGTTCTTC
TRBV5-1	.	TRBJ2-5	.	CASSPGLRDQETQYF	TGCGCCAGCAGCCCGGGACTTAGAGACCAAGAGACCCAGTACTTC
TRBV19	.	TRBJ2-2	TRBD2	CASSLSGARLRELFF	TGTGCCAGTAGTCTAAGCGGGGCGAGACTCCGGGAGCTGTTTTTT
TRBV5-1	.	TRBJ2-1	TRBD2	CASSLGGGSVDIRFF	TGCGCCAGCAGCTTGGGTGGCGGGAGTGTTGATATTAGGTTCTTC
TRBV4-2	.	TRBJ1-2	.	CASSQEQWARVEDGYTF	TGTGCCAGCAGCCAAGAGCAGTGGGCCAGGGTGGAAGATGGCTACACCTTC
TRBV7-8	.	TRBJ1-2	.	CASSLAVGRYGYTF	TGTGCCAGCAGCTTAGCGGTGGGGCGCTATGGCTACACCTTC
TRBV7-3	.	TRBJ2-3	.	CASSFDSNSDTQYF	TGTGCCAGCAGCTTTGACAGTAATTCAGATACGCAGTATTTT
TRBV2	.	TRBJ1-2	TRBD1	CASSGAQGAHGYTF	TGTGCCAGCAGTGGGGCTCAGGGGGCGCATGGCTACACCTTC
TRBV27	.	TRBJ1-2	.	CASRRGARSLGGYTF	TGTGCCAGCAGACGGGGGGCGCGGAGTCTCGGTGGCTACACCTTC
TRBV7-9	.	TRBJ1-2	.	CASSLDTLHYGYTF	TGTGCCAGCAGCTTAGACACCCTCCACTATGGCTACACCTTC
TRBV28	.	TRBJ2-7	TRBD1	CASSHPGTGSYEQYF	TGTGCCAGCAGTCATCCCGGGACAGGGAGCTACGAGCAGTACTTC
TRBV6-2/TRBV6-3	.	TRBJ2-4	.	CASSYSAFTPGNIQYF	TGTGCCAGCAGTTACTCAGCCTTTACGCCAGGGAACATTCAGTACTTC
TRBV28	.	TRBJ1-2	.	CASRVAGSGGYTF	TGTGCCAGCCGCGTTGCTGGCTCAGGTGGCTACACCTTC
TRBV5-6	.	TRBJ2-2	TRBD2	CASSTRTSGKVSGELFF	TGTGCCAGCAGCACCCGGACTAGCGGGAAAGTTTCCGGGGAGCTGTTTTTT
TRBV7-9	few	TRBJ2-5	TRBD2	CASSSEWLAGEETQYF	TGTGCCAGCAGCTCTGAGTGGCTAGCGGGGGAAGAGACCCAGTACTTC
TRBV28	.	TRBJ1-5	.	CASSFLRLGGNQPQHF	TGTGCCAGCAGTTTCCTCCGGTTAGGGGGCAATCAGCCCCAGCATTTT
TRBV24-1	.	TRBJ1-3	.	CATSDTGRLLYF	TGTGCCACCAGTGACACCGGCCGACTACTATATTTT
TRBV7-9	.	TRBJ1-2	.	CATGERTGGYTF	TGTGCCACCGGTGAGCGAACGGGTGGCTACACCTTC
TRBV7-9	.	TRBJ1-2	.	CASSGKQGANYGYTF	TGTGCCAGCAGCGGTAAACAGGGTGCGAACTATGGCTACACCTTC
TRBV7-8	.	TRBJ1-4	TRBD1	CASSNPPGQGLNEKLFF	TGTGCCAGCAGCAACCCCCCGGGACAGGGGTTAAATGAAAAACTGTTTTTT
TRBV19	.	TRBJ1-5	.	CASIGRGVNQPQHF	TGTGCCAGTATAGGGAGGGGGGTTAATCAGCCCCAGCATTTT
TRBV5-1	.	TRBJ1-1	TRBD1	CASSFATGMNTEAFF	TGCGCCAGCAGCTTCGCGACAGGGATGAACACTGAAGCTTTCTTT
TRBV24-1	.	TRBJ2-6	TRBD1	CATSGSGGTNVLTF	TGTGCCACCAGTGGCTCAGGGGGCACCAACGTCCTGACTTTC
TRBV2	.	TRBJ1-5	.	CASGRDSNQPQHF	TGTGCCAGCGGGAGGGATTCTAATCAGCCCCAGCATTTT
TRBV27	once	TRBJ2-7	.	CASSLGRDYEQYF	TGTGCCAGCAGTTTAGGCAGGGACTACGAGCAGTACTTC
TRBV28	.	TRBJ1-4	.	CASQEMSATNEKLFF	TGTGCCAGCCAAGAGATGAGTGCAACTAATGAAAAACTGTTTTTT
TRBV27	.	TRBJ2-1	.	CASSPPPGVGNEQFF	TGTGCCAGCAGTCCCCCCCCGGGAGTGGGGAATGAGCAGTTCTTC
TRBV19	.	TRBJ1-2	.	CASTPGVFNYGYTF	TGTGCCAGTACTCCGGGGGTGTTTAACTATGGCTACACCTTC
TRBV28	.	TRBJ1-1	TRBD1	CASSRYRQGVSGTEAFF	TGTGCCAGCAGTCGCTACCGACAGGGGGTATCTGGCACTGAAGCTTTCTTT
TRBV6-5	.	TRBJ1-4	.	CASSLGGKVEKLFF	TGTGCCAGCAGCCTGGGGGGGAAGGTGGAAAAACTGTTTTTT
TRBV11-2	.	TRBJ1-1	.	CASSLDQGSIRMNTEAFF	TGTGCCAGCAGCTTAGATCAGGGGTCTATACGAATGAACACTGAAGCTTTCTTT
TRBV27	few	TRBJ1-5	.	CASSPQGPDINPQHF	TGTGCCAGCAGTCCACAGGGTCCCGATATTAACCCCCAGCATTTT
TRBV10-3	.	TRBJ1-2	.	CAISEEVSTYGYTF	TGTGCCATCAGTGAGGAAGTCTCGACATATGGCTACACCTTC
TRBV18	once	TRBJ2-3	.	CASSPGVGTDTQYF	TGTGCCAGCTCCCCGGGGGTGGGCACAGATACGCAGTATTTT
TRBV19	.	TRBJ1-2	TRBD1	CASSMAGGYYGYTF	TGTGCCAGTAGTATGGCAGGGGGCTACTATGGCTACACCTTC
TRBV7-3	.	TRBJ1-3	TRBD1	CASSLIMGAQGASGNTIYF	TGTGCCAGCAGCTTAATTATGGGGGCGCAGGGGGCTTCTGGAAACACCATATATTTT
TRBV11-3	.	TRBJ2-7	TRBD1	CASSSGTGEGYEQYF	TGTGCCAGCAGCTCCGGGACAGGGGAGGGGTACGAGCAGTACTTC
TRBV2	few	TRBJ1-1	.	CASSESGRSTEAFF	TGTGCCAGCAGTGAGTCCGGAAGGAGCACTGAAGCTTTCTTT
TRBV16	.	TRBJ1-2	TRBD1	CASSQYQGDVNYGYTF	TGTGCCAGCAGCCAATATCAGGGGGATGTTAACTATGGCTACACCTTC